The clone carrying this T cell receptor (beta chain) was seen at least ten times. Trimming took 6 bases from V and 4 from J, leaving 12 bases between them. CDR3 length equals 13 residues. These data are taken from a study of T cells in Graves' hyperthyroidism and ophthalmopathy. RNA transcripts gave rise to amplified TCR beta CDR3 regions. HTBI primers were employed in a first-round RT-PCR of the TCR CDR3. TCRdb reprocessed the multiplex PCR reads via MiXCR and lists one record per CDR3 protein. Of 300,000 to 350,000 distinct CDR3 sequences in the sample, roughly 20% were seen once. Hyperthyroidism of Graves' type that showed no ophthalmopathy progression within 18 months was stable.

The sample consisted of blood. The TCR originated in a woman in her fifties or sixties with Graves' hyperthyroidism. This sequence joins TRBV12-3 or TRBV12-4 and TRBJ1-1; D is possibly TRBD1 (6 bases). In nucleotides, the CDR3 is TGTGCCAGCAGCACTGGACAGTTCACTGAAGCTTTCTTT. It translates to CASSTGQFTEAFF.